Listed here are 20 T cell receptor beta chains from one sample, sequenced in a study of T cells in Graves' hyperthyroidism and ophthalmopathy. The investigators amplified TCR beta CDR3 regions from RNA transcripts. Carried out on the TCR CDR3, a first-round RT-PCR used the HTBI primer set. TCRdb analysed the multiplex PCR reads with MiXCR anew, one entry per CDR3 protein. The data show around 400,000 distinct CDR3 sequences, approximately 13% seen once. The source material was blood. Every receptor here comes from a woman aged 18 to 35 with Graves' hyperthyroidism.

This clonotype occurred many times. The CDR3 DNA is TGTGCCAGCAGTTTGGGTTGGGGCGGAAACACTGAAGCTTTCTTT. It translates to CASSLGWGGNTEAFF. The gene calls are TRBV28 and TRBJ1-1, with D perhaps TRBD1 (5 bases). Germline assignment: CDR1 MDHEN and CDR2 SYDVKM. Trimming shortened V by 3 bases and J by 2 bases, and 13 bases separated the two germline ends. This CDR3 comprises 15 residues.

This clonotype has a handful of counts. The chain carries TRBV12-3 or TRBV12-4 and TRBJ2-2, with TRBD2 identical over 7 bases. V was clipped by 6 bases and J by 3 bases; unmatched bases: 10. The CDR3 runs 16 residues. Here the CDR3 DNA reads TGTGCCAGCAGCCCATCTACGGGGGGATACACCGGGGAGCTGTTTTTT. Amino acids: CASSPSTGGYTGELFF.

This clonotype has more than one count but fewer than ten. The chain uses TRBV6-1 and TRBJ1-5, with D possibly TRBD1 on 5 matching bases. This CDR3 contains 16 residues. V lost 2 bases to trimming and J lost 6 bases, with 17 bases between them. The germline CDR1 and CDR2 sequences are MNHNS and SASEGT. CDR3 DNA: TGTGCCAGCAGTGAAAGGGGCCAAACTGGGAGTCAGCCCCAGCATTTT. Residues: CASSERGQTGSQPQHF.

This clonotype was picked up many times. The chain joins TRBV4-2 to TRBJ2-7; D is uncertain. There are 14 residues in the CDR3. The germline V gene has CDR1 LGHNA and CDR2 YNFKEQ. V gave up 0 bases and J gave up 2 bases, with 8 bases separating them. As DNA, the CDR3 is TGTGCCAGCAGCCAAGATCTGGGAACCTACGAGCAGTACTTC. Translation: CASSQDLGTYEQYF.

This clonotype was detected many times. The rearrangement links TRBV12-3 or TRBV12-4 to TRBJ2-7; 13 bases agree with TRBD2. Unmatched junction bases numbered 14, after V lost 6 bases and J lost 3 bases. This CDR3 comprises 18 residues. CDR3 loop: CASSPMWRLAGGVYEQYF. CDR3 coding DNA: TGTGCCAGCAGCCCAATGTGGCGACTAGCGGGGGGAGTCTACGAGCAGTACTTC.

This clonotype was recorded at least ten times. The rearrangement uses TRBV3-1 and TRBJ2-2; TRBD2 is a possible D gene (6 bases). Germline CDR1 is LGHDT and CDR2 is YNNKEL (reference sequence). V was shortened by 0 bases and J by 6 bases, with 14 bases between the two germline ends. There are 16 residues in the CDR3. The CDR3 DNA is TGTGCCAGCAGCCAAGATATCACTAGCCGGCCCGGGGAGCTGTTTTTT. This translates into CASSQDITSRPGELFF.

This clonotype has at least ten counts. The chain has TRBV18 and TRBJ1-2; possible D gene TRBD1, 6 bases. CDR3 size: 15 residues. V was trimmed by 3 bases and J by 0 bases, leaving 11 bases between them. Germline lookup yields CDR1 KGHSH and CDR2 LQKENI. This CDR3 is CASSPGAEANYGYTF. DNA for the CDR3: TGTGCCAGCTCACCGGGGGCGGAAGCTAACTATGGCTACACCTTC.

This clonotype was found many times. The V and J genes are TRBV3-1 and TRBJ2-1; no reliable D call. Germline V gene data show CDR1 as LGHDT and CDR2 as YNNKEL (reference sequence). The CDR3 spans 16 residues. V was clipped by 1 base and J by 0 bases, with 10 bases between them. The CDR3 region has the DNA TGTGCCAGCAGCCAAGTTTTAGCCCCCTCCTACAATGAGCAGTTCTTC. It codes for CASSQVLAPSYNEQFF.

This clonotype has a handful of counts. V usage is TRBV7-3 and J usage is TRBJ2-1, with TRBD2 identical over 7 bases. The CDR3 has 15 residues. CDR1 and CDR2 (germline): SGHTA, FQGTGA. The V gene end was trimmed by 3 bases and the J gene end by 6 bases; junction bases not matched to a gene: 8. The CDR3, as DNA: TGTGCCAGCAGCTTCGTCCCTAGCGGTACCAATGAGCAGTTCTTC. It translates to CASSFVPSGTNEQFF.

Ten or more counts support this clonotype. The V call is TRBV27, the J call TRBJ1-1; D is perhaps TRBD1 (5 bases). The CDR3 sequence is 12 residues long. Germline V gene sequence: CDR1 MNHEY, CDR2 SMNVEV (reference sequence). The V gene lost 5 bases and the J gene lost 7 bases, with 11 bases spanning the gap. The CDR3 nucleotides read TGTGCCAGCAGTCGACAGCGAGATGAAGCTTTCTTT. Translation: CASSRQRDEAFF.

There are many counts of this clonotype. The chain has TRBV2 and TRBJ1-5, with 7 bases that match TRBD1. Per the germline V gene, CDR1 is SNHLY and CDR2 is FYNNEI. This CDR3 spans 15 amino acids. J lost 0 bases, V lost 7 bases, and 6 bases had no gene match. CDR3 sequence: CASTGTENSNQPQHF. The CDR3 nucleotides are TGTGCCAGCACCGGGACAGAAAATAGCAATCAGCCCCAGCATTTT.

This clonotype was recorded many times. V usage is TRBV7-2 and J usage is TRBJ2-3, with D perhaps being TRBD1 or TRBD2 (6 bases each). V was trimmed by 5 bases and J by 0 bases, leaving 12 bases between them. CDR1 is SGHTA, CDR2 FQGNSA, per germline. The CDR3 has 15 amino acids. The CDR3 loop reads CASSLEGGSTDTQYF. The CDR3 bases are TGTGCCAGCAGCCTAGAGGGGGGTAGCACAGATACGCAGTATTTT.

This clonotype appeared many times. This chain joins TRBV4-1 and TRBJ2-7, with 8 bases lining up with TRBD1. The CDR3 sequence is 15 residues long. The J segment lost 9 bases and the V segment lost 1 base, leaving 11 bases of the junction unmatched. Looked up from germline, CDR1 is MGHRA and CDR2 is YSYEKL. The CDR3: CASSQGAQGDSRQYF. The CDR3 coding sequence is TGCGCCAGCAGCCAAGGGGCACAGGGGGACTCTAGGCAGTACTTC.

This clonotype has at least ten counts. The rearrangement links TRBV28 to TRBJ2-5; a weak D match, TRBD2 (6 bases). Trimming pared 6 bases from V and 7 bases from J, leaving 12 bases between. CDR1 and CDR2 from the germline V gene are MDHEN and SYDVKM. The CDR3 contains 12 residues. CDR3 DNA: TGTGCCAGCAGCCGGACTACGGTGACCCAGTACTTC. It yields the protein CASSRTTVTQYF.

Ten or more counts support this clonotype. This chain connects TRBV11-2 to TRBJ1-1; D gene uncertain. CDR1 SGHAT and CDR2 FQNNGV come from the germline V gene. The CDR3 covers 15 residues. V shed 4 bases and J shed 0 bases, with 12 bases lying between them. The CDR3 nucleotides read TGTGCCAGCAGCTCGCCTTTTATCCTGAACACTGAAGCTTTCTTT. It codes for CASSSPFILNTEAFF.

This clonotype was counted a few times. The rearrangement uses TRBV4-3 and TRBJ2-7; 7 nucleotides line up with TRBD2. The CDR3 spans 15 residues. Trimming cost V 9 bases and J 2 bases; bases outside gene matches: 13. CDR1 LGHNA and CDR2 YSLEER come from the germline V gene. The CDR3 sequence: CASRRWASGPYEQYF. The CDR3 DNA is TGCGCCAGTAGACGATGGGCTAGCGGCCCCTACGAGCAGTACTTC.

This clonotype was observed at least ten times. The chain employs TRBV18 and TRBJ2-7, with 8 bases matching TRBD2. Germline V gene lookup returns CDR1 KGHSH and CDR2 LQKENI. J lost 6 bases, V lost 1 base, and 2 bases had no gene match. This CDR3 has 13 amino acids. CDR3 loop: CASSPHLAGEQYF. CDR3 in DNA: TGTGCCAGCTCACCACACCTAGCGGGCGAGCAGTACTTC.

This clonotype was observed at least ten times. The chain has TRBV7-3 and TRBJ2-7; D perhaps matches TRBD1 (6 bases). This CDR3 is built from 15 residues. Looked up from germline, CDR1 is SGHTA and CDR2 is FQGTGA. The V gene lost 5 bases and the J gene lost 5 bases, with 19 bases spanning the gap. The DNA of the CDR3 is TGTGCCAGCAGCCCACAAGGGCAGGGGCGGGACGAGCAGTACTTC. As protein: CASSPQGQGRDEQYF.

There are many counts of this clonotype. The rearrangement joins TRBV18 to TRBJ2-5; D gene uncertain. Germline CDR1 and CDR2: KGHSH and LQKENI. V was trimmed by 2 bases and J by 3 bases, leaving 7 bases between them. The CDR3 runs to 13 residues. The chain's CDR3 is CASSPGGEETQYF. In DNA form, the CDR3 reads TGTGCCAGCTCACCAGGTGGGGAAGAGACCCAGTACTTC.

This clonotype was detected ten times or more. This rearrangement joins TRBV28 to TRBJ2-3; 10 bases are a match to TRBD2. After removal of 8 bases from V and 2 bases from J, the junction contained 13 bases not matched to a gene. The CDR3 is 17 amino acids. Looked up from germline, CDR1 is MDHEN and CDR2 is SYDVKM. The CDR3, as DNA: TGTGCCAGCGGGGAACGAAGCGGGGGGGCCTCCACAGATACGCAGTATTTT. This codes for CASGERSGGASTDTQYF.